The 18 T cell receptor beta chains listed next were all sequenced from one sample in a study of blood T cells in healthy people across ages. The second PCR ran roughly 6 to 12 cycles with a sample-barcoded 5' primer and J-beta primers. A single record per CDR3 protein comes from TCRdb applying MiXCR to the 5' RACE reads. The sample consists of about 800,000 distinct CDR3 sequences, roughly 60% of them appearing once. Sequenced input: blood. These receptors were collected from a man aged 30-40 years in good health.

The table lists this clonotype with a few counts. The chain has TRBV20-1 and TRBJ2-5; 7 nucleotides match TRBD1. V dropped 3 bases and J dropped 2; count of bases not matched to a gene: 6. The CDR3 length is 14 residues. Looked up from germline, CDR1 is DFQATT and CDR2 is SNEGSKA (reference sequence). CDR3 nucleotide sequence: TGCAGTGCTAGCTTCGGGACAGCACAAGAGACCCAGTACTTC. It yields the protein CSASFGTAQETQYF.

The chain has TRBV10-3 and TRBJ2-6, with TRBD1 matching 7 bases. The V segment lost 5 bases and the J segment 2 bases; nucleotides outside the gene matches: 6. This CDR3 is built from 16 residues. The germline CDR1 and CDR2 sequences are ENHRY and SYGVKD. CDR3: CAISQGTVAGANVLTF. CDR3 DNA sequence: TGTGCCATCAGTCAGGGGACAGTGGCTGGGGCCAACGTCCTGACTTTC.

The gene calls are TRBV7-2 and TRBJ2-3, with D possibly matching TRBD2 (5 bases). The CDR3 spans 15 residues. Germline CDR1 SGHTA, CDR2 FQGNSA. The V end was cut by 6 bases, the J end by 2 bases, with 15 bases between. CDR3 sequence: CASSARGSYTDTQYF. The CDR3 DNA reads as TGTGCCAGCAGTGCCCGGGGATCCTACACAGATACGCAGTATTTT.

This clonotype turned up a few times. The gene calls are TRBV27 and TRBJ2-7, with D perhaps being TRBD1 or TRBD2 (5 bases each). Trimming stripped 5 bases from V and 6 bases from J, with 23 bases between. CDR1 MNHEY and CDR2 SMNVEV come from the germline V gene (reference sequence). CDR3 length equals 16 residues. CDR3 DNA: TGTGCCAGCAGTCCCACGGGACGGAAAAGGTTCTCCGAGCAGTACTTC. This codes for CASSPTGRKRFSEQYF.

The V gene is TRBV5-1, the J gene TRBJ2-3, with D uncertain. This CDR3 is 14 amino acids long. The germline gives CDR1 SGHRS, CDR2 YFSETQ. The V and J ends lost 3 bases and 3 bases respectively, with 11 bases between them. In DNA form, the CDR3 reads TGCGCCAGCAGCTCGGGCCCAAAAACAGATACGCAGTATTTT. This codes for CASSSGPKTDTQYF.

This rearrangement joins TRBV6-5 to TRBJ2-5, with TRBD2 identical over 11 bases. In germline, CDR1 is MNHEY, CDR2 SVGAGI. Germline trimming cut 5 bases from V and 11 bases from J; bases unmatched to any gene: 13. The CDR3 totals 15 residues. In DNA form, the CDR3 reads TGTGCCAGCAGTCCCTGGACTAGCGGGTACAATGAGCAGTACTTC. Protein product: CASSPWTSGYNEQYF.

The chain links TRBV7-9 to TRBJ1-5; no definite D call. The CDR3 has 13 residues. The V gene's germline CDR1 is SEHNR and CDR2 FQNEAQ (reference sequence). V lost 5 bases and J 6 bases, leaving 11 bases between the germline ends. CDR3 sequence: CASSPGSAQPQHF. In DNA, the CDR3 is TGTGCCAGCAGCCCAGGTTCGGCTCAGCCCCAGCATTTT.

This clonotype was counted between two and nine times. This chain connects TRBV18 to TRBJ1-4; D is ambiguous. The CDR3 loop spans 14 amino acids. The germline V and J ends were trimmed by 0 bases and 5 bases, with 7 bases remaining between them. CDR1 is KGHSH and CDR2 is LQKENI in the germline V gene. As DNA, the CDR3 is TGTGCCAGCTCACCACCGGCCGACAATGAAAAACTGTTTTTT. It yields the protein CASSPPADNEKLFF.

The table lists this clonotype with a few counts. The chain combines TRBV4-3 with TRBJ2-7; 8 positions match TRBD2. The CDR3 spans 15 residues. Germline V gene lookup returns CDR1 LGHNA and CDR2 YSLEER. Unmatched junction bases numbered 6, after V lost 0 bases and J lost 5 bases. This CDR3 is CASSQELGRAHEQYF. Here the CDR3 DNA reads TGCGCCAGCAGCCAAGAGCTCGGGAGGGCACACGAGCAGTACTTC.

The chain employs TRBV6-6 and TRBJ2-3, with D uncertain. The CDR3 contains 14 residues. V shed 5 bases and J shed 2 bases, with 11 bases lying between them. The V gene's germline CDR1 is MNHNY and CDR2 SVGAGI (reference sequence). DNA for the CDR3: TGTGCCAGCAGTCGGACGGATAACACAGATACGCAGTATTTT. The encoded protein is CASSRTDNTDTQYF.

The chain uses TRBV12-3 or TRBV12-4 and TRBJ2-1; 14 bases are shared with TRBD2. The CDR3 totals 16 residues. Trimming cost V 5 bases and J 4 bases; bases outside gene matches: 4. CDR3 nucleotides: TGTGCCAGCAGTCGACTAGCGGGAGGGACATACAATGAGCAGTTCTTC. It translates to CASSRLAGGTYNEQFF.

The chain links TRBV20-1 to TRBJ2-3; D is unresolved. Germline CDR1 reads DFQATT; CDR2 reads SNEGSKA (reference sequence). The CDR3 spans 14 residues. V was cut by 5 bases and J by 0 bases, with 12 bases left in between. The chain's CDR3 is CSAHPGGSTDTQYF. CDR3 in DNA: TGCAGTGCTCACCCCGGCGGAAGCACAGATACGCAGTATTTT.

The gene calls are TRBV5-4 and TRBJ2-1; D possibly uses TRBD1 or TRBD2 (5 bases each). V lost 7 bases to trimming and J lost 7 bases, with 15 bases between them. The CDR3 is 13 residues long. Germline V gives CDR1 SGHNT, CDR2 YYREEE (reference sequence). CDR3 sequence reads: CASSRWGWNEQFF. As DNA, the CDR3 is TGTGCCAGCTCCCGTTGGGGGTGGAATGAGCAGTTCTTC.

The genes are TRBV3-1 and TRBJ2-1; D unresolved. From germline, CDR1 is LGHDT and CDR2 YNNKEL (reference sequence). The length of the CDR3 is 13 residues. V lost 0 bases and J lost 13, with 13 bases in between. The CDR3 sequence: CASSQEGFGPQFF. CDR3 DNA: TGTGCCAGCAGCCAAGAAGGGTTTGGGCCACAGTTCTTC.

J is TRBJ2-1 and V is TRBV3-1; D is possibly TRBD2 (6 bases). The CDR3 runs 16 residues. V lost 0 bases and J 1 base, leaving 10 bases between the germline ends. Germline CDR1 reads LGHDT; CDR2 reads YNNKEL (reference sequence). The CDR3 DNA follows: TGTGCCAGCAGCCAAGATATGGCGGGATCCTACAATGAGCAGTTCTTC. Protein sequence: CASSQDMAGSYNEQFF.

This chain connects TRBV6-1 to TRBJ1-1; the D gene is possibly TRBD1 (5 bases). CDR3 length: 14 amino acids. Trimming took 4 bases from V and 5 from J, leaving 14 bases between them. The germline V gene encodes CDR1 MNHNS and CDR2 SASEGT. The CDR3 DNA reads TGTGCCAGCAGTGCTATTACAGGAGGTACTGAAGCTTTCTTT. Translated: CASSAITGGTEAFF.

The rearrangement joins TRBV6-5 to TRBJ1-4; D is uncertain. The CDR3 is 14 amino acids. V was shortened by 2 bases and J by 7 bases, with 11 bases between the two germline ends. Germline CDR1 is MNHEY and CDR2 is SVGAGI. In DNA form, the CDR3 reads TGTGCCAGCAGTTACAGGAGGTTGGGTGAAAAACTGTTTTTT. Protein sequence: CASSYRRLGEKLFF.

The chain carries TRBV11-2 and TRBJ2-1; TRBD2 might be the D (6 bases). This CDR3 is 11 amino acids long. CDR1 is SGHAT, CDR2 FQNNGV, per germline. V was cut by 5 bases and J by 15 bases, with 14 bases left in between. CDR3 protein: CASSGGTLAFF. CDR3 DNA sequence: TGTGCCAGCAGCGGAGGGACTTTGGCGTTCTTC.